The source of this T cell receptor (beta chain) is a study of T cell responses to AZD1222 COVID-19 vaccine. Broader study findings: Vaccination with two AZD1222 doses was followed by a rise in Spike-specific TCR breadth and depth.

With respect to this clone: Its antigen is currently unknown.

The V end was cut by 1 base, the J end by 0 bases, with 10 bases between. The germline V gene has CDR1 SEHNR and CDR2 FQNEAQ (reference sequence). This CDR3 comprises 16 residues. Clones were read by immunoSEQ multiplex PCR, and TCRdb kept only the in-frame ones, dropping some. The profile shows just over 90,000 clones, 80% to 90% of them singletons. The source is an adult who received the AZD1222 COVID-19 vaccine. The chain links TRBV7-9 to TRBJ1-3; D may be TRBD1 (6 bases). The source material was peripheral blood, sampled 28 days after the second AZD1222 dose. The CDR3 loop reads CASSLDWDNSGNTIYF. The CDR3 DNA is TGTGCCAGCAGCTTAGACTGGGACAACTCTGGAAACACCATATATTTT.